One and the same sample provided the 23 T cell receptor beta chains below, sequenced in a study of regulatory T cells in long-lasting Graves disease. Time point: newly diagnosed GD, antithyroid drugs for less than 3 months. RNA from PBMCs was the source of the TCR library. Researchers made TCR beta libraries by using iRepertoire HTBI primers and running Arm-PCR on CDR3 regions. A single record per CDR3 protein comes from TCRdb applying MiXCR to the multiplex PCR reads. Of fewer than 500,000 distinct CDR3 sequences listed, 15% to 20% are singletons. The same data also went into a second study, on T cells in Graves' hyperthyroidism and ophthalmopathy.

The sequenced sample was peripheral blood mononuclear cells (PBMCs), obtained at new diagnosis, from a patient treated with antithyroid drugs. The source of these receptors is a man aged 40-55 years with Graves disease.

This clonotype came up many times. This chain links TRBV10-3 with TRBJ1-1; D gene unclear. Deletions cut 6 bases from V and 5 bases from J, with 16 bases between. This CDR3 has 14 residues. Germline V gives CDR1 ENHRY, CDR2 SYGVKD. CDR3 loop: CAISLMEGETEAFF. CDR3 nucleotide sequence: TGTGCCATCAGCCTAATGGAGGGTGAAACTGAAGCTTTCTTT.

This clonotype was observed a handful of times. The V call is TRBV20-1, the J call TRBJ2-2; D unresolved. This CDR3 region has 12 residues. Germline assignment: CDR1 DFQATT and CDR2 SNEGSKA (reference sequence). Trimming removed 7 bases from V and 0 bases from J, with 6 bases in between. The CDR3, as DNA: TGCAGTGTGTCCTCGAACACCGGGGAGCTGTTTTTT. Translation gives CSVSSNTGELFF.

This clonotype was counted only a few times. This sequence joins TRBV11-3 and TRBJ2-1; tentative D call: TRBD2 (5 bases). Germline V gene sequence: CDR1 SGHNT, CDR2 YENEEA. Trimming pared 0 bases from V and 0 bases from J, leaving 12 bases between. The CDR3 consists of 17 residues. CDR3 protein: CASSLELATSSYNEQFF. The DNA for the CDR3 is TGTGCCAGCAGCTTAGAATTAGCTACTAGCTCCTACAATGAGCAGTTCTTC.

This chain uses TRBV15 with TRBJ2-1, with D tentatively TRBD1 (5 bases). The V and J ends lost 5 bases and 0 bases respectively, with 8 bases between them. CDR1 and CDR2 from the germline V gene are LNHNV and YYDKDF (reference sequence). CDR3 size: 14 residues. As DNA, the CDR3 is TGTGCCACCAGCGGGCAGGGCTCCTACAATGAGCAGTTCTTC. This codes for CATSGQGSYNEQFF.

This clonotype was recorded many times. The chain has TRBV20-1 and TRBJ2-7, with D possibly TRBD2 on 6 matching bases. The CDR3 sequence is 15 residues long. Germline V lookup: CDR1 DFQATT, CDR2 SNEGSKA (reference sequence). Trimming removed 0 bases from V and 4 bases from J, with 16 bases in between. CDR3 amino acids: CSARDRELALYEQYF. In nucleotides, the CDR3 is TGCAGTGCTAGAGATAGAGAGCTAGCGCTGTACGAGCAGTACTTC.

This clonotype was seen at least ten times. This sequence joins TRBV2 and TRBJ2-3; D possibly corresponds to TRBD2 (5 bases). From germline, CDR1 is SNHLY and CDR2 FYNNEI. Trimming took 4 bases from V and 0 from J, leaving 8 bases between them. The CDR3 contains 14 residues. The CDR3 nucleotides are TGTGCCAGCAGTGGGCGGACTAGCACAGATACGCAGTATTTT. It translates to CASSGRTSTDTQYF.

As for this clonotype: With a much larger clone just one base away, this may be a read error. V is TRBV29-1 and J is TRBJ2-1; D possibly corresponds to TRBD2 (6 bases). The germline gives CDR1 SQVTM, CDR2 ANQGSEA. Trimming shortened V by 2 bases and J by 3 bases, and 17 bases separated the two germline ends. This CDR3 has 16 amino acids. CDR3 sequence (DNA): TGCAGCGTTGAACCTCCTCTAGCGTGGGGCTACAATGAGCAGTTCTTC. Translation: CSVEPPLAWGYNEQFF.

This clonotype appeared a few times. The chain joins TRBV7-9 to TRBJ2-3, with 7 bases lining up with TRBD2. Trimming took 5 bases from V and 5 from J; bases not matched to a gene: 19. The CDR3 is 18 residues long. Per the germline V gene, CDR1 is SEHNR and CDR2 is FQNEAQ (reference sequence). The CDR3 here is CASSPPLSAGDLQDTQYF. In DNA, the CDR3 is TGTGCCAGCAGCCCCCCACTATCGGCGGGAGATCTTCAAGATACGCAGTATTTT.

Points on this clonotype: It differs at one base from a far larger clone, so likely a read error. This chain connects TRBV13 to TRBJ2-3, with D possibly being TRBD2 (6 bases). The CDR3 is made up of 12 amino acids. Germline loops: CDR1 PRHDT, CDR2 FYEKMQ (reference sequence). As DNA, the CDR3 is TGTGCCGGCAGTGACCTAGCGATGGCGCAGTATTTT. Its protein is CAGSDLAMAQYF. Drawing the rest from reference TRBV13 and TRBJ2-3, the complete variable domain is AAGVIQSPRHLIKEKRETATLKCYPIPRHDTVYWYQQGPGQDPQFLISFYEKMQSDKGSIPDRFSAQQFSDYHSELNMSSLELGDSALYFCAGSDLAMAQYFGPGTRLTVL.

This clonotype occurred many times. The V and J genes are TRBV11-2 and TRBJ2-5, with 9 bases fitting TRBD2. This CDR3 contains 16 residues. J lost 4 bases, V lost 0 bases, and 6 bases had no gene match. The germline V gene has CDR1 SGHAT and CDR2 FQNNGV. CDR3 in DNA: TGTGCCAGCAGCTTAGAGGGCGGGAGGGCAAGAGAGACCCAGTACTTC. Amino acid sequence: CASSLEGGRARETQYF.

This clonotype was seen repeatedly, ten times or more. This sequence joins TRBV20-1 and TRBJ2-5; 10 bases are shared with TRBD2. The CDR3 is 13 amino acids. CDR1 is DFQATT and CDR2 is SNEGSKA in the germline V gene (reference sequence). The CDR3 here is CGGQAGGVETQYF. The CDR3 DNA follows: TGCGGCGGGCAAGCGGGAGGGGTAGAGACCCAGTACTTC.

This clonotype has a single count. The chain recombines TRBV11-2 with TRBJ2-5; maybe TRBD1 (7 bases). The CDR3 has 17 amino acids. Trimming cost V 0 bases and J 7 bases, with 21 bases left between them. The V gene's germline CDR1 is SGHAT and CDR2 FQNNGV. The DNA for the CDR3 is TGTGCCAGCAGCTTAGATTGGAGACAGGGCACCGGGGGGACCCAGTACTTC. Protein sequence: CASSLDWRQGTGGTQYF.

The sample holds many counts of this clonotype. This chain uses TRBV3-1 with TRBJ2-7, with D perhaps TRBD1 or TRBD2 (5 bases each). In germline, CDR1 is LGHDT, CDR2 YNNKEL (reference sequence). The ends were cut back, 1 base at V and 7 bases at J, with 17 bases in the middle. This CDR3 comprises 15 residues. CDR3 residues: CASSQGPGAMGEQYF. The CDR3 bases are TGTGCCAGCAGCCAAGGACCCGGGGCCATGGGGGAGCAGTACTTC.

In the case of this clonotype: A read error may be the cause here, since a much bigger clone is one base away. The chain combines TRBV27 with TRBJ2-2; the match to TRBD1 covers 7 bases. The germline V gene encodes CDR1 MNHEY and CDR2 SMNVEV (reference sequence). This CDR3 region has 16 residues. CDR3 bases: TGTGCCGGCAGTCTTGTAGGGGCAGGGGGCACCGGGGAGCTGTTTTTT. This translates into CAGSLVGAGGTGELFF.

This clonotype was counted many times. The chain is built from TRBV12-3 or TRBV12-4 and TRBJ2-5; maybe TRBD2 (5 bases). V was shortened by 2 bases and J by 5 bases, with 12 bases between the two germline ends. The CDR3 has 14 amino acids. In DNA, the CDR3 is TGTGCCAGCAGTTTATCGGGAACGGAGGAGACCCAGTACTTC. It specifies CASSLSGTEETQYF.

CDR3 in amino acids: CASKILAGTDTQYF. CDR3 coding DNA: TGTGCCAGTAAGATTCTAGCGGGTACCGATACGCAGTATTTT. The chain couples TRBV2 to TRBJ2-3; TRBD2 aligns across 8 bases. V was clipped by 9 bases and J by 6 bases; unmatched bases: 11. Germline-derived CDR1 and CDR2 are SNHLY and FYNNEI. CDR3 length: 14 amino acids. Looking up the rest from reference TRBV2 and TRBJ2-3 gives the full variable domain: EPEVTQTPSHQVTQMGQEVILRCVPISNHLYFYWYRQILGQKVEFLVSFYNNEISEKSEIFDDQFSVERPDGSNFTLKIRSTKLEDSAMYFCASKILAGTDTQYFGPGTRLTVL.

In its sample, this clonotype was seen many times. The chain employs TRBV30 and TRBJ2-7; D might be TRBD1 (5 bases). Trimming pared 4 bases from V and 5 bases from J, leaving 9 bases between. CDR1 is GTSNPN, CDR2 SVGIG, per germline (reference sequence). The CDR3 runs 11 residues. DNA for the CDR3: TGTGCCTGGAACAGGATGAACGAGCAGTACTTC. This gives the protein CAWNRMNEQYF.

This clonotype was found many times. The J gene is TRBJ1-1, the V gene TRBV3-1; D gene unclear. The CDR3 is made up of 14 amino acids. Germline CDR1 and CDR2: LGHDT and YNNKEL (reference sequence). Trimming pared 1 base from V and 3 bases from J, leaving 9 bases between. CDR3 nucleotides: TGTGCCAGCAGCCAAGCCCCGCAGCACACTGAAGCTTTCTTT. This codes for CASSQAPQHTEAFF.

At least ten counts were recorded for this clonotype. The chain uses TRBV12-3 or TRBV12-4 and TRBJ1-2, with no clear D. V was shortened by 6 bases and J by 8 bases, with 22 bases between the two germline ends. This CDR3 comprises 15 residues. The CDR3 region is CASRRPSGRLSGYTF. The CDR3 nucleotides read TGTGCCAGCAGGCGACCAAGCGGCAGGTTAAGCGGCTACACCTTC.

This clonotype has ten or more counts. V gene TRBV19 combines with J gene TRBJ2-5; a weak D match, TRBD2 (6 bases). Germline V gene data show CDR1 as LNHDA and CDR2 as SQIVND (reference sequence). There are 17 residues in the CDR3. V gave up 3 bases and J gave up 1 base, with 18 bases separating them. The CDR3 loop reads CASSIFWGGGIQETQYF. CDR3 sequence (DNA): TGTGCCAGTAGTATTTTCTGGGGAGGCGGAATCCAAGAGACCCAGTACTTC.

This clonotype was counted at least ten times. The rearrangement joins TRBV20-1 to TRBJ2-7; tentatively, D is TRBD1 or TRBD2 (5 bases each). Trimming left V 6 bases short and J 2 bases short, with 14 bases between. The CDR3 contains 13 residues. Per the germline V gene, CDR1 is DFQATT and CDR2 is SNEGSKA (reference sequence). The CDR3 loop reads CSAAEGQTYEQYF. In nucleotides, the CDR3 is TGCAGTGCCGCCGAGGGGCAGACCTACGAGCAGTACTTC.

This clonotype was counted many times. The gene calls are TRBV20-1 and TRBJ1-1, with TRBD1 matching over 8 bases. CDR1 DFQATT and CDR2 SNEGSKA come from the germline V gene (reference sequence). This CDR3 is built from 14 residues. V was clipped by 4 bases and J by 1 base; unmatched bases: 5. The chain's CDR3 is CSATRTGRNTEAFF. The CDR3 DNA sequence: TGCAGTGCTACCCGGACAGGGAGGAACACTGAAGCTTTCTTT.

This clonotype was recorded at least ten times. The genes are TRBV2 and TRBJ2-7; 9 bases match TRBD1. J gave up 5 bases and V 6 bases, and 5 bases lay outside the gene matches. Germline CDR1 is SNHLY and CDR2 is FYNNEI. The CDR3 has 13 amino acids. The CDR3 DNA reads as TGTGCCAGCAGCGGGGACAGGGAGGACGAGCAGTACTTC. The encoded protein is CASSGDREDEQYF. The whole variable domain, filled in from reference TRBV2 and TRBJ2-7, reads EPEVTQTPSHQVTQMGQEVILRCVPISNHLYFYWYRQILGQKVEFLVSFYNNEISEKSEIFDDQFSVERPDGSNFTLKIRSTKLEDSAMYFCASSGDREDEQYFGPGTRLTVT.